This T cell receptor beta chain was captured in a study of blood T cell repertoires in COVID-19. Study-level background: Whether acute or convalescent, the COVID-19 samples came from the United States, Italy and Spain. T cells, B-cell-depleted T cells, or PBMCs supplied cDNA or gDNA.

This CDR3 contains 14 residues. Germline loops: CDR1 MGHDK, CDR2 SYGVNS. V shed 0 bases and J 5 bases; nucleotides not matched to a gene: 3. Repertoires were generated with immunoSEQ multiplex PCR, while TCRdb's copy carries only in-frame clones and drops some. Altogether roughly 150,000 clones are present, approximately 84% being singletons, with the ten largest covering more than 40%. This rearrangement joins TRBV25-1 to TRBJ1-2; 7 nucleotides agree with TRBD1. What was sequenced was peripheral blood. The TCR originated in a human donor in a cohort sampled during active COVID-19. CDR3 DNA sequence: TGTGCCAGCAGTGAATATGGGACAGAGTATGGCTACACCTTC. Its protein product is CASSEYGTEYGYTF.